One sample yielded the 3 T cell receptor beta chains listed below, sequenced in a study of spatial heterogeneity in lung cancer. This sample's time point: blood at routine non-recurrence follow-up after resection. The sequenced material consisted of unsorted whole RNA from tumor, nontumor lung or frozen PBMC. TCRdb ran MiXCR on the 5' RACE reads and lists one entry per CDR3 protein. This sample has tens of thousands of distinct CDR3 sequences, with more than 6.5% found just once. The sample here was PBMCs, taken at follow-up. These receptor sequences come from a female donor with early-stage non-small cell lung cancer.

This clonotype was detected many times. The chain joins TRBV20-1 to TRBJ1-3; TRBD1 agrees at 9 bases. V lost 6 bases and J lost 2; bases outside the gene matches: 8. Germline V gives CDR1 DFQATT, CDR2 SNEGSKA (reference sequence). This CDR3 is built from 15 residues. CDR3 in amino acids: CSATQGANPGNTIYF. The CDR3, as DNA: TGCAGTGCCACACAGGGGGCAAACCCTGGAAACACCATATATTTT.

The chain has TRBV9 and TRBJ1-1, with 8 bases fitting TRBD1. CDR3 size: 14 residues. Looked up from germline, CDR1 is SGDLS and CDR2 is YYNGEE. The V gene end was trimmed by 4 bases and the J gene end by 3 bases; junction bases not matched to a gene: 5. CDR3 loop: CASSPGQGYTEAFF. The CDR3 region has the DNA TGTGCCAGCAGCCCTGGACAGGGATACACTGAAGCTTTCTTT.

This clonotype was found a few times. V usage is TRBV7-2 and J usage is TRBJ2-5, with TRBD2 matching 7 bases. In germline, CDR1 is SGHTA, CDR2 FQGNSA. The V gene end was trimmed by 6 bases and the J gene end by 4 bases; junction bases not matched to a gene: 14. The CDR3 runs to 16 residues. CDR3 sequence reads: CASRFLGGGIRETQYF. Here the CDR3 DNA reads TGTGCCAGCAGGTTTCTAGGCGGGGGAATTCGAGAGACCCAGTACTTC. Full variable domain (missing parts from reference TRBV7-2 and TRBJ2-5): GAGVSQSPSNKVTEKGKDVELRCDPISGHTALYWYRQSLGQGLEFLIYFQGNSAPDKSGLPSDRFSAERTGGSVSTLTIQRTQQEDSAVYLCASRFLGGGIRETQYFGPGTRLLVL.